A selection of T cell receptor beta chains follows, all from one sample in a study of T-cell reconstitution after alpha-beta-depleted transplantation in children. TCRdb reanalysed the PCR reads using MiXCR and keeps one entry per CDR3 protein. Among about 420,000 distinct CDR3 sequences listed, 15% to 20% were seen once. The material was PBMCs, mostly from graft donor cells, obtained 360 days after TCRalphabeta/CD19-depleted stem cell transplant. These receptors were taken from a boy under two years old who had a stem cell transplant for Wiskott-Aldrich syndrome, so the T cells may come from the graft donor. The CDR3 runs from the conserved cysteine through the conserved F or W. A D gene is named only where the DNA matches it firmly.

V: TRBV29-1
D: NA
J: TRBJ2-1
CDR3: CSVARAAGSYNEQFF

V: TRBV27
D: TRBD2
J: TRBJ2-7
CDR3: CASSPRSGGVPYEQYF

V: TRBV16
D: NA
J: TRBJ2-3
CDR3: CASSRRQADTQYF

V: TRBV2
D: TRBD1
J: TRBJ2-5
CDR3: CASSAQGAGEETQYF

V: TRBV5-1
D: NA
J: TRBJ2-3
CDR3: CASSRKRGGSTDTQYF

V: TRBV12-3/TRBV12-4
D: TRBD2
J: TRBJ2-1
CDR3: CASTLSGRPRNEQFF

V: TRBV20-1
D: NA
J: TRBJ2-4
CDR3: CSALRQDPLAKNIQYF

V: TRBV5-1
D: NA
J: TRBJ2-7
CDR3: CASSLGAGRAYEQYF

V: TRBV5-1
D: NA
J: TRBJ2-1
CDR3: CASSLAGAPTNEQFF

V: TRBV12-3/TRBV12-4
D: TRBD2
J: TRBJ2-4
CDR3: CASSFRLADLAKNIQYF

V: TRBV7-9
D: TRBD1
J: TRBJ2-4
CDR3: CASSLTGASLKNIQYF

V: TRBV5-1
D: TRBD2
J: TRBJ2-1
CDR3: CASSLVLGLDRGVLSNEQFF

V: TRBV4-1
D: NA
J: TRBJ2-3
CDR3: CASSQVGSTSQLDTQYF

V: TRBV15
D: NA
J: TRBJ2-1
CDR3: CATSSSGHSYNEQFF

V: TRBV6-2/TRBV6-3
D: TRBD1
J: TRBJ2-2
CDR3: CASSYARGLGTGELFF

V: TRBV12-3/TRBV12-4
D: TRBD2
J: TRBJ2-5
CDR3: CASRGGSGFQETQYF

V: TRBV2
D: NA
J: TRBJ1-5
CDR3: CASSDGQRVWQPQHF

V: TRBV28
D: NA
J: TRBJ2-7
CDR3: CASLKGLSYEQYF

V: TRBV5-1
D: NA
J: TRBJ1-6
CDR3: CASSVGHQRSSPLHF

V: TRBV5-1
D: NA
J: TRBJ1-4
CDR3: CASKPSTNEKLFF

V: TRBV23-1
D: NA
J: TRBJ2-3
CDR3: CASSQKDGGTDTQYF

V: TRBV12-3/TRBV12-4
D: NA
J: TRBJ1-2
CDR3: CASSLGTRNYGYTF

V: TRBV24-1
D: NA
J: TRBJ2-1
CDR3: CATSDRAVSSYNEQFF

V: TRBV28
D: NA
J: TRBJ2-4
CDR3: CASSPGPQKNIQYF

V: TRBV20-1
D: TRBD2
J: TRBJ2-3
CDR3: CSALGLAGGTDTQYF

V: TRBV5-1
D: NA
J: TRBJ2-3
CDR3: CASSHLRRGFTDTQYF

V: TRBV14
D: NA
J: TRBJ2-5
CDR3: CASSQGLMTGYQETQYF

V: TRBV7-2
D: NA
J: TRBJ2-5
CDR3: CASSGWETQYF

V: TRBV19
D: NA
J: TRBJ2-2
CDR3: CASGTLTAGELFF

V: TRBV12-3/TRBV12-4
D: NA
J: TRBJ2-7
CDR3: CASSFVRERIEQYF

V: TRBV18
D: NA
J: TRBJ2-2
CDR3: CASSLSTGSNTGELFF

V: TRBV7-9
D: NA
J: TRBJ2-7
CDR3: CASSLFTDSYEQYF

V: TRBV3-1
D: NA
J: TRBJ2-2
CDR3: CASSQMYRGELFF

V: TRBV12-3/TRBV12-4
D: NA
J: TRBJ1-5
CDR3: CASSFEGNQPQHF

V: TRBV24-1
D: TRBD1
J: TRBJ2-3
CDR3: CATIYHPARGQTGLRRLTQYF

V: TRBV5-1
D: NA
J: TRBJ2-5
CDR3: CASSRGADQETQYF

V: TRBV12-3/TRBV12-4
D: NA
J: TRBJ2-5
CDR3: CARSAGGETQYF

V: TRBV3-1
D: TRBD1
J: TRBJ2-7
CDR3: CASSHGTGSYEQYF

V: TRBV24-1
D: NA
J: TRBJ2-1
CDR3: CATSDSGVGEQFF

V: TRBV27
D: NA
J: TRBJ1-1
CDR3: CASSFGTRITEAFF

V: TRBV12-3/TRBV12-4
D: TRBD1
J: TRBJ2-7
CDR3: CASSVHPRDRGYEQYF

V: TRBV2
D: TRBD1
J: TRBJ1-2
CDR3: CASSGWPRTGVDYGYTF

V: TRBV7-9
D: NA
J: TRBJ2-5
CDR3: CASSRSILETQYF

V: TRBV18
D: NA
J: TRBJ1-2
CDR3: CASSPREENSFYYGYTF

V: TRBV7-9
D: NA
J: TRBJ1-1
CDR3: CASSWRGGGTEAFF

V: TRBV20-1
D: NA
J: TRBJ2-1
CDR3: CSARGSAIRRSPYNEQFF

V: TRBV20-1
D: NA
J: TRBJ2-7
CDR3: CSARGPTKTYEQYF

V: TRBV7-2
D: NA
J: TRBJ1-5
CDR3: CASSDINSNQPQHF

V: TRBV9
D: NA
J: TRBJ2-1
CDR3: CASSVFIRGEQFF

V: TRBV18
D: TRBD1
J: TRBJ2-5
CDR3: CASSPTGNQETQYF

V: TRBV4-3
D: NA
J: TRBJ2-7
CDR3: CASSQDGGYSYEQYF

V: TRBV5-1
D: NA
J: TRBJ2-3
CDR3: CASSPMGAPGDTQYF